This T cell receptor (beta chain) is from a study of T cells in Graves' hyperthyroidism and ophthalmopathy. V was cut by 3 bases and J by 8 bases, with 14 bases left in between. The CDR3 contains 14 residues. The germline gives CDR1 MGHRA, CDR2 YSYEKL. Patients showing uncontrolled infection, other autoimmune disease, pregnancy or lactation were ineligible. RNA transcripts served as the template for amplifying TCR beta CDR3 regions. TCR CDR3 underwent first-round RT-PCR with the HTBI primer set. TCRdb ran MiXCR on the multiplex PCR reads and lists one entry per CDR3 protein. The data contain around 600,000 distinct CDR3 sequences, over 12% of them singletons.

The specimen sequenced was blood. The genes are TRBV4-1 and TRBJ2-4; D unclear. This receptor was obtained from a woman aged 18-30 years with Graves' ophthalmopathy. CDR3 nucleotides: TGCGCCAGCAGCCACCTAGACGTACGGGACATTCAGTACTTC. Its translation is CASSHLDVRDIQYF.